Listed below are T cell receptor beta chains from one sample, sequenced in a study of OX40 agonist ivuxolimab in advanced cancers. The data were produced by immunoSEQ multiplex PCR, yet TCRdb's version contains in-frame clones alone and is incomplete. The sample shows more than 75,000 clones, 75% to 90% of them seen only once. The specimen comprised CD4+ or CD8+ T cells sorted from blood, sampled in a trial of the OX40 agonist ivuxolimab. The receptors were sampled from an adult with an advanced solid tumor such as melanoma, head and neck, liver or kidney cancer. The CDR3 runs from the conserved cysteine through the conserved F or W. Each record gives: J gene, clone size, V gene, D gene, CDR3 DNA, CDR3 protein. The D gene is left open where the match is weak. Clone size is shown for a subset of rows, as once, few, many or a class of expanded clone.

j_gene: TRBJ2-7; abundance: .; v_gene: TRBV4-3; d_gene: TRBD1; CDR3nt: TGCGCCAGCAGCCAGGGGCCCGGACAGGGTTTTTCCTACGAGCAGTACTTC; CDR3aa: CASSQGPGQGFSYEQYF
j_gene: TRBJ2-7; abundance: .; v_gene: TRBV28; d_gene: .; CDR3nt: TGTGCCAGCAGTTTAGGGCGGGAGCAGTACTTC; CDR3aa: CASSLGREQYF
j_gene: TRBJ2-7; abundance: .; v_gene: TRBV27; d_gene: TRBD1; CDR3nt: TGTGCCAGCAGTGGGACAGGCGCCTACGAGCAGTACTTC; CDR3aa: CASSGTGAYEQYF
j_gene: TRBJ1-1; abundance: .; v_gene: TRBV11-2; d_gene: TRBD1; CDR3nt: TGTGCCAGCAGCTTAGAGGCAGGGGGATTGGGGACTGAAGCTTTCTTT; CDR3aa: CASSLEAGGLGTEAFF
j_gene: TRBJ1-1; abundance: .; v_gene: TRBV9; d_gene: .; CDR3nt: TGTGCCAGCAGCCGTAGCGCGGTGGGGGGCTCGATGAACACTGAAGCTTTCTTT; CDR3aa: CASSRSAVGGSMNTEAFF
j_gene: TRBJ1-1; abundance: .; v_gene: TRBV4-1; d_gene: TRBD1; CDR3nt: TGCGCCAGCAGCCAAGATCCCAATCCAGGGGGCACTGAGGCTTTCTTT; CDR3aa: CASSQDPNPGGTEAFF
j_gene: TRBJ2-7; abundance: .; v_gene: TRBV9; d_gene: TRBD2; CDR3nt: TGTGCCAGCAGCAGAGGCGGGGGGCCCCGCTACGAGCAGTACTTC; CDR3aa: CASSRGGGPRYEQYF
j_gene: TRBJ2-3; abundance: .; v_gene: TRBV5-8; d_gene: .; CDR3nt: TGTGCCAGCAGCACCGGGACTTCCTCCGGAGATACGCAGTATTTT; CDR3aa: CASSTGTSSGDTQYF
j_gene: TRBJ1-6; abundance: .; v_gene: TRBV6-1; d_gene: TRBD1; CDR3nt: TGTGCCATCTCACCGGGACAGGGTGTTTCACCCCTCCACTTT; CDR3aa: CAISPGQGVSPLHF
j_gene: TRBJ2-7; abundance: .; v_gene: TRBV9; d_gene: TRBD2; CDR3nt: TGTGCCAGCAGCCTCAGCGGGAGGGCAGACGAGCAGTACTTC; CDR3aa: CASSLSGRADEQYF
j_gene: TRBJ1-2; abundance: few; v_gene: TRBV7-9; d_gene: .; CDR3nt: TGTGCCAGCAGCGCCCAGGTGAATCTACGGACGCAAATCTATGGCTACACCTTC; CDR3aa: CASSAQVNLRTQIYGYTF
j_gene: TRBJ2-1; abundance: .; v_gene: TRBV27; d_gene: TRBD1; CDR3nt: TGTGCCAGTGCCGGGACAGGAACCTACAATGAGCAGTTCTTC; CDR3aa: CASAGTGTYNEQFF